The 17 T cell receptor beta chains below all came from one sample that was sequenced in a study of T cell responses to AZD1222 COVID-19 vaccine. Clones were sequenced by immunoSEQ multiplex PCR, and TCRdb holds only the in-frame ones, with some missing. This sample has 110,000 to 150,000 clones, with roughly 92% found just once. This specimen consisted of peripheral blood, obtained on day 0 of AZD1222 vaccination. Receptors originate from an adult in good health.

This chain joins TRBV18 and TRBJ2-6; no firm D call. CDR1 and CDR2 from the germline V gene are KGHSH and LQKENI. The V end lost 6 bases, the J end lost 2 bases, and 8 bases lay between the germline ends. This CDR3 region has 14 residues. The CDR3 sequence is CASSQLPGANVLTF. CDR3 DNA sequence: TGTGCCAGCTCGCAGCTCCCTGGGGCCAACGTCCTGACTTTC. Full variable domain (outside the CDR3, taken from reference TRBV18 and TRBJ2-6): NAGVMQNPRHLVRRRGQEARLRCSPMKGHSHVYWYRQLPEEGLKFMVYLQKENIIDESGMPKERFSAEFPKEGPSILRIQQVVRGDSAAYFCASSQLPGANVLTFGAGSRLTVL.

This clone was recorded only once. An end of the junction differs from the germline gene, which may be a read error. The rearrangement uses TRBV5-1 and TRBJ2-2; tentatively, D is TRBD2 (6 bases). Germline V CDR1 and CDR2: SGHRS, YFSETQ. This CDR3 comprises 15 residues. The CDR3 here is CASTLRDPNTGELFF. For the CDR3, the DNA is TGCGCCAGCACCTTGCGGGACCCGAACACCGGGGAGCTGTTTTTT.

The chain has TRBV5-1 and TRBJ1-2; D remains ambiguous. The CDR3 is 12 amino acids. Between the trimmed V and J ends, which lost 4 bases and 7 bases, there was a span of 11 bases. The germline gives CDR1 SGHRS, CDR2 YFSETQ. CDR3 loop: CASSLTTVGYTF. CDR3 in DNA: TGCGCCAGCAGCCTAACAACGGTTGGCTACACCTTC.

V usage is TRBV7-2 and J usage is TRBJ1-3; D gene unclear. The V and J ends lost 3 bases and 7 bases respectively, with 10 bases between them. Germline loops: CDR1 SGHTA, CDR2 FQGNSA. The CDR3 is made up of 13 amino acids. CDR3 coding DNA: TGTGCCAGCAGCTTCGGGGTTTTTAACACCATATATTTT. Translated, it gives CASSFGVFNTIYF.

This chain joins TRBV4-2 and TRBJ1-5; maybe TRBD1 (5 bases). Deletions cut 2 bases from V and 9 bases from J, with 11 bases between. The CDR3 contains 13 residues. Germline CDR1 reads LGHNA; CDR2 reads YNFKEQ. The CDR3 DNA is TGTGCCAGCAGCCAACCTTACGGGGGGCCCCAGCATTTT. It yields the protein CASSQPYGGPQHF.

The V and J genes are TRBV5-4 and TRBJ2-1, with 8 bases lining up with TRBD2. This CDR3 spans 13 amino acids. With 4 bases clipped from V and 10 bases from J, the junction kept 7 bases outside the gene matches. CDR1 is SGHNT and CDR2 is YYREEE in the germline V gene (reference sequence). In DNA form, the CDR3 reads TGTGCCAGCAGCCCACTAGCGGCGCCCGAGCAGTTCTTC. Translating gives CASSPLAAPEQFF.

This clone was counted a single time. The chain carries TRBV2 and TRBJ2-3; 11 bases align to TRBD1. The CDR3 is 12 residues long. Germline lookup yields CDR1 SNHLY and CDR2 FYNNEI. J gave up 4 bases and V 9 bases, and 0 bases lay outside the gene matches. The CDR3 bases are TGTGCCAGGGGACAGGGGGCAGATACGCAGTATTTT. Translated: CARGQGADTQYF.

The rearrangement uses TRBV7-3 and TRBJ2-5; D gene uncertain. Trimming pared 2 bases from V and 2 bases from J, leaving 6 bases between. Germline assignment: CDR1 SGHTA and CDR2 FQGTGA. The CDR3 covers 13 residues. CDR3 in amino acids: CASSLLGQETQYF. CDR3 sequence (DNA): TGTGCCAGCAGCTTATTAGGTCAAGAGACCCAGTACTTC.

The J gene is TRBJ2-3, the V gene TRBV28; TRBD1 might be the D (6 bases). The V and J ends lost 11 bases and 0 bases respectively, with 15 bases between them. Germline loops: CDR1 MDHEN, CDR2 SYDVKM. The CDR3 has 14 residues. CDR3 sequence reads: CAGGGGPSTDTQYF. In DNA form, the CDR3 reads TGTGCCGGTGGGGGCGGACCGAGCACAGATACGCAGTATTTT.

The V call is TRBV13, the J call TRBJ1-1; weak D call: TRBD1 (5 bases). Germline loops: CDR1 PRHDT, CDR2 FYEKMQ (reference sequence). V was trimmed by 0 bases and J by 3 bases, leaving 14 bases between them. The CDR3 is 16 residues long. The CDR3 DNA is TGTGCCAGCAGCTTAGGCGTGGACACCCAGTACACTGAAGCTTTCTTT. This gives the protein CASSLGVDTQYTEAFF. Supplemented by reference TRBV13 and TRBJ1-1, the full variable domain reads AAGVIQSPRHLIKEKRETATLKCYPIPRHDTVYWYQQGPGQDPQFLISFYEKMQSDKGSIPDRFSAQQFSDYHSELNMSSLELGDSALYFCASSLGVDTQYTEAFFGQGTRLTVV.

The rearrangement joins TRBV3-1 (or the pseudogene TRBV3-2) to TRBJ2-3; D is unclear. Germline lookup yields CDR1 LGHDT and CDR2 YNNKEL (reference sequence). This CDR3 region has 13 residues. The V and J ends lost 11 bases and 2 bases respectively, with 14 bases between them. CDR3 sequence reads: CASRPAYTDTQYF. The CDR3 bases are TGTGCCTCCCGCCCGGCGTACACAGATACGCAGTATTTT.

The chain combines TRBV6-5 with TRBJ1-1; D remains unclear. V was cut by 6 bases and J by 8 bases, with 16 bases left in between. From germline, CDR1 is MNHEY and CDR2 SVGAGI. The CDR3 is 13 amino acids. CDR3 nucleotides: TGTGCCAGCAGGGACCCAGCGGTGACCGAAGCTTTCTTT. Its protein is CASRDPAVTEAFF.

V and J are TRBV10-3 and TRBJ1-5, with TRBD1 as a possible D gene (6 bases). The CDR3 loop spans 16 amino acids. Trimming removed 2 bases at V and 5 bases at J, with 16 bases between. CDR1 and CDR2 from the germline V gene are ENHRY and SYGVKD. The CDR3 DNA follows: TGTGCCATCAGTGAGACTGGGTCCGGACAGCATCAGCCCCAGCATTTT. Its translation: CAISETGSGQHQPQHF.

This chain links TRBV9 with TRBJ2-7, with D possibly matching TRBD2 (7 bases). Germline CDR1 reads SGDLS; CDR2 reads YYNGEE. The CDR3 is made up of 15 amino acids. V was cut by 3 bases and J by 4 bases, with 17 bases left in between. The CDR3 region has the DNA TGTGCCAGCAGCGGGGGGCTGGCGGGAGCGTACGAGCAGTACTTC. Amino acids: CASSGGLAGAYEQYF.

The DNA of the CDR3 is TGTGCCAGCAGTGTGGGTCACAGGGCTTTGGAGTTCTTC. Amino acids: CASSVGHRALEFF. The chain carries TRBV2 and TRBJ2-1; perhaps TRBD1 as D (6 bases). Germline assignment: CDR1 SNHLY and CDR2 FYNNEI. Between the trimmed V and J ends, which lost 4 bases and 14 bases, there was a span of 18 bases. The CDR3 runs 13 residues. Full variable domain (missing parts from reference TRBV2 and TRBJ2-1): EPEVTQTPSHQVTQMGQEVILRCVPISNHLYFYWYRQILGQKVEFLVSFYNNEISEKSEIFDDQFSVERPDGSNFTLKIRSTKLEDSAMYFCASSVGHRALEFFGPGTRLTVL.

The chain uses TRBV3-1 (or the pseudogene TRBV3-2) and TRBJ1-4, with D uncertain. Trimming removed 0 bases from V and 4 bases from J, with 12 bases in between. This CDR3 contains 16 residues. From germline, CDR1 is LGHDT and CDR2 YNNKEL (reference sequence). CDR3 sequence: CASSQDMVRYNEKLFF. The CDR3 bases are TGTGCCAGCAGCCAAGACATGGTCCGATATAATGAAAAACTGTTTTTT.

The J gene is TRBJ2-3, the V gene TRBV4-1; D is undetermined. The CDR3 runs 16 residues. V lost 0 bases and J 0 bases, leaving 10 bases between the germline ends. Germline CDR1 reads MGHRA; CDR2 reads YSYEKL. The CDR3 DNA follows: TGCGCCAGCAGCCAAGATCCACACTCCAGCACAGATACGCAGTATTTT. It encodes CASSQDPHSSTDTQYF.